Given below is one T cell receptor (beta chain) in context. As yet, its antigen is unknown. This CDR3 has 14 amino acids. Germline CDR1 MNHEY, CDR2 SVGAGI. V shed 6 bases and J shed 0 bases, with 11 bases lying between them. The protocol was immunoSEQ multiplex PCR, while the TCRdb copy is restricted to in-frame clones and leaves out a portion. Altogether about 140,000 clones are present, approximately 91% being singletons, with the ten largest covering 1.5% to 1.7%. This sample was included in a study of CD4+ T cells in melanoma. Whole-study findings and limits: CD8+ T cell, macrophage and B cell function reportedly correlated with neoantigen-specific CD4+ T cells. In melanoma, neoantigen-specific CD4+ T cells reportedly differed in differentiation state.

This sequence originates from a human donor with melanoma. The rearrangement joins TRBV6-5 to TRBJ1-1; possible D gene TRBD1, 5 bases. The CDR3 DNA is TGTGCCAGCAGATTATCAGGGATGAACACTGAAGCTTTCTTT. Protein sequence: CASRLSGMNTEAFF.